A single sample gave rise to the 21 T cell receptor beta chains below, sequenced in a study of response to subunit inactivated influenza vaccine. TCRdb reprocessed the RT-PCR reads with MiXCR, giving one entry per CDR3 protein. The data contain hundreds of thousands of distinct CDR3 sequences, about a tenth of them singletons. The sample was PBMCs from blood, taken about 40 days after vaccination. The source of these receptors is a middle-aged man who received an inactivated influenza vaccine.

This chain joins TRBV7-9 and TRBJ2-1; perhaps D is TRBD1 or TRBD2 (5 bases each). The CDR3 runs 17 residues. V lost 1 base and J lost 1, with 14 bases in between. Germline CDR1 reads SEHNR; CDR2 reads FQNEAQ (reference sequence). The CDR3 DNA follows: TGTGCCAGCAGCTTAGGCCTGGGACGGAGGTCCTACAATGAGCAGTTCTTC. Amino acids: CASSLGLGRRSYNEQFF.

This clonotype appeared many times. The gene calls are TRBV7-9 and TRBJ2-5; D unclear. The CDR3 sequence is 15 residues long. Per the germline V gene, CDR1 is SEHNR and CDR2 is FQNEAQ (reference sequence). With 3 bases removed from V and 1 base from J, the gap between germline ends came to 12 bases. CDR3 sequence reads: CASSFQASGQETQYF. DNA of the CDR3: TGTGCCAGCAGCTTCCAGGCCTCAGGCCAAGAGACCCAGTACTTC. Using reference TRBV7-9 and TRBJ2-5 for the parts outside the CDR3, the full variable domain is DTGVSQNPRHKITKRGQNVTFRCDPISEHNRLYWYRQTLGQGPEFLTYFQNEAQLEKSRLLSDRFSAERPKGSFSTLEIQRTEQGDSAMYLCASSFQASGQETQYFGPGTRLLVL.

This clonotype was counted ten times or more. The rearrangement links TRBV10-3 to TRBJ2-2; TRBD2 aligns across 8 bases. Unmatched junction bases numbered 6, after V lost 8 bases and J lost 4 bases. CDR1 and CDR2 (germline): ENHRY, SYGVKD. The CDR3 consists of 14 residues. CDR3 DNA: TGTGCCATCGGGGGAAGCGGGGGCACCGGGGAGCTGTTTTTT. Amino acids: CAIGGSGGTGELFF.

The V call is TRBV5-1, the J call TRBJ2-7, with D possibly matching TRBD1 (6 bases). CDR3 length: 14 residues. V lost 1 base and J 6 bases, leaving 14 bases between the germline ends. Germline V lookup: CDR1 SGHRS, CDR2 YFSETQ. CDR3 amino acids: CASSLSSQGTEQYF. The CDR3, as DNA: TGCGCCAGCAGCTTGAGTAGCCAGGGGACCGAGCAGTACTTC. Complete variable domain (other parts from reference TRBV5-1 and TRBJ2-7): KAGVTQTPRYLIKTRGQQVTLSCSPISGHRSVSWYQQTPGQGLQFLFEYFSETQRNKGNFPGRFSGRQFSNSRSEMNVSTLELGDSALYLCASSLSSQGTEQYFGPGTRLTVT.

The rearrangement links TRBV5-5 to TRBJ2-7; D could derive from TRBD1 or TRBD2 (5 bases each). Germline CDR1 is SGHKS and CDR2 is YYEKEE (reference sequence). With 3 bases removed from V and 2 bases from J, the gap between germline ends came to 12 bases. This CDR3 is 14 amino acids long. The CDR3 region is CASSWGTDTYEQYF. The CDR3 DNA is TGTGCCAGCAGCTGGGGGACCGACACCTACGAGCAGTACTTC.

The chain links TRBV20-1 to TRBJ2-1; 10 bases line up with TRBD2. Germline CDR1 and CDR2: DFQATT and SNEGSKA (reference sequence). J lost 9 bases, V lost 2 bases, and 7 bases had no gene match. The CDR3 has 14 amino acids. The CDR3 region has the DNA TGCAGTGCTAGACCGCTAGCGGGAGATAGTGAGCAGTTCTTC. Amino acids: CSARPLAGDSEQFF.

The chain recombines TRBV15 with TRBJ1-5; D perhaps matches TRBD1 (6 bases). The CDR3 length is 17 residues. V gave up 0 bases and J gave up 0 bases, with 12 bases separating them. CDR1 and CDR2 (germline): LNHNV, YYDKDF (reference sequence). In DNA, the CDR3 is TGTGCCACCAGCAGAGACCCGCAGGGGTATAGCAATCAGCCCCAGCATTTT. As protein: CATSRDPQGYSNQPQHF.

This clonotype was detected many times. This chain uses TRBV29-1 with TRBJ1-1, with no clear D. This CDR3 has 10 amino acids. Germline values: CDR1 SQVTM, CDR2 ANQGSEA. The V end was cut by 6 bases, the J end by 2 bases, with 4 bases between. The CDR3: CSVSNTEAFF. CDR3 bases: TGCAGCGTATCTAACACTGAAGCTTTCTTT.

This clonotype was counted between two and nine times. The J gene is TRBJ2-5, the V gene TRBV12-3 or TRBV12-4, with D perhaps assigned TRBD1 or TRBD2 (5 bases each). There are 15 residues in the CDR3. V lost 5 bases to trimming and J lost 1 base, with 14 bases between them. CDR3: CASSPLRGTQETQYF. The CDR3 DNA follows: TGTGCCAGCAGTCCCTTGAGAGGGACCCAAGAGACCCAGTACTTC.

There are a few counts of this clonotype. CDR3 nucleotide sequence: TGTGCCAGCAGTACCGGGGGGGCGGGAGTCGGGGAGACCCAGTACTTC. Protein product: CASSTGGAGVGETQYF. This chain connects TRBV12-3 or TRBV12-4 to TRBJ2-5, with 8 bases aligning to TRBD2. This CDR3 is built from 16 residues. Unmatched junction bases numbered 13, after V lost 5 bases and J lost 5 bases.

This clonotype was counted between two and nine times. The CDR3: CASSLVVDPRGQPQHF. The CDR3 DNA reads TGTGCCAGCAGTTTAGTCGTGGACCCACGCGGCCAGCCCCAGCATTTT. This chain uses TRBV27 with TRBJ1-5; D not resolved. Germline CDR1 reads MNHEY; CDR2 reads SMNVEV (reference sequence). Trimming took off 2 bases at V and 7 bases at J, with 18 bases between the two ends. This CDR3 comprises 16 residues.

This clonotype was seen at least ten times. The V gene is TRBV12-3 or TRBV12-4, the J gene TRBJ2-3, with 10 bases aligning to TRBD2. The length of the CDR3 is 15 residues. V lost 7 bases and J lost 2; bases outside the gene matches: 6. DNA of the CDR3: TGTGCCAGCACCCGCCTAGCGGGGGACACAGATACGCAGTATTTT. It is translated as CASTRLAGDTDTQYF.

The table lists this clonotype with a few counts. The J gene is TRBJ2-7, the V gene TRBV20-1; 9 nucleotides line up with TRBD2. J gave up 7 bases and V 6 bases, and 13 bases lay outside the gene matches. Germline V CDR1 and CDR2: DFQATT, SNEGSKA (reference sequence). The CDR3 totals 14 residues. CDR3 DNA sequence: TGCAGTGCCTTCTGGCCTAGCGGGGTCTTGGAGCAGTACTTC. Its protein is CSAFWPSGVLEQYF.

The V call is TRBV6-4, the J call TRBJ2-1, with D possibly TRBD1 on 6 matching bases. Per germline, CDR1 MRHNA and CDR2 SNTAGT. The CDR3 is 16 residues long. Trimming removed 4 bases at V and 1 base at J, with 14 bases between. In nucleotides, the CDR3 is TGTGCCAGCAGTGCTACAGGGTATTCGTCCTACAATGAGCAGTTCTTC. Translation: CASSATGYSSYNEQFF.

V and J are TRBV7-2 and TRBJ1-5; D gene uncertain. The germline CDR1 and CDR2 sequences are SGHTA and FQGNSA. The CDR3 has 12 amino acids. V was cut by 1 base and J by 11 bases, with 9 bases left in between. The DNA for the CDR3 is TGTGCCAGCAGCTTAGAGGCAGGTTCCCAGCATTTT. It translates to CASSLEAGSQHF.

The genes are TRBV20-1 and TRBJ2-7; TRBD2 agrees at 8 bases. The germline gives CDR1 DFQATT, CDR2 SNEGSKA (reference sequence). This CDR3 has 15 amino acids. V was clipped by 0 bases and J by 6 bases; unmatched bases: 10. CDR3 residues: CSARDLSRGDREQYF. CDR3 coding DNA: TGCAGTGCTAGAGATCTCTCGCGGGGGGACCGCGAGCAGTACTTC.

The chain is built from TRBV20-1 and TRBJ2-1, with TRBD2 identical over 14 bases. Trimming removed 3 bases from V and 10 bases from J; junction bases left unmatched: 11. Germline CDR1 DFQATT, CDR2 SNEGSKA (reference sequence). This CDR3 spans 16 amino acids. CDR3 nucleotides: TGCAGTGCTAGGTCAGGACTAGCGGGAGGTACATCCGAGCAGTTCTTC. It translates to CSARSGLAGGTSEQFF.

This CDR3 is CAISESYPYEQYF. CDR3 sequence (DNA): TGTGCCATCAGTGAGTCGTACCCATACGAGCAGTACTTC. The gene calls are TRBV10-3 and TRBJ2-7; D is ambiguous. This CDR3 is built from 13 residues. CDR1 is ENHRY, CDR2 SYGVKD, per germline. Trimming pared 0 bases from V and 4 bases from J, leaving 7 bases between.

This clonotype came up a few times. This chain uses TRBV7-2 with TRBJ2-3; D possibly corresponds to TRBD2 (6 bases). The germline gives CDR1 SGHTA, CDR2 FQGNSA. This CDR3 spans 15 amino acids. V shed 1 base and J shed 5 bases, with 13 bases lying between them. The CDR3 DNA is TGTGCCAGCAGCTTAGAAGGGAGGTGGAGAGATACGCAGTATTTT. Protein product: CASSLEGRWRDTQYF.

This clonotype came up many times. The chain couples TRBV12-3 or TRBV12-4 to TRBJ2-2; TRBD2 agrees at 9 bases. V lost 8 bases and J lost 7; bases outside the gene matches: 14. The CDR3 spans 16 residues. CDR3 sequence reads: CASPGSSGIGIGELFF. The DNA for the CDR3 is TGTGCCAGCCCAGGGTCTAGCGGGATTGGTATCGGGGAGCTGTTTTTT.

This clonotype was seen a handful of times. The gene calls are TRBV4-3 and TRBJ1-5; D is possibly TRBD1 (6 bases). Trimming removed 3 bases at V and 0 bases at J, with 15 bases between. This CDR3 is built from 17 residues. Germline CDR1 and CDR2: LGHNA and YSLEER. The CDR3 loop reads CASSHPLQGGSNQPQHF. CDR3 DNA: TGCGCCAGCAGCCACCCCTTACAGGGCGGTAGCAATCAGCCCCAGCATTTT.